The clone carrying this TCR beta chain appeared a few times. The record originates from a study of blood T cell repertoires in COVID-19. Study information: Specimens from acute and convalescent COVID-19 originated in the United States, Italy and Spain. PBMCs, B-cell-depleted T cells, or T cells provided the cDNA or gDNA that made up the material.

Source study methods: Nucleated cell counts were estimated from reference gene primer amplification. The data were produced by immunoSEQ multiplex PCR, yet TCRdb's version contains in-frame clones alone and is incomplete. The DNA was the basis for D and trimming; V, J and clone size are from that table. Of around 98,000 clones in the sample, 82% are singletons; the top ten hold approximately 11%. The CDR3 is 17 residues long. Trimming removed 2 bases from V and 3 bases from J, with 17 bases in between. The TCR originated in a man aged 70 or older with active or convalescent COVID-19. Sequenced material: peripheral blood. V and J are TRBV23-1 and TRBJ1-3; D may be TRBD1 (5 bases). TRBV23-1 is flagged as an ORF with uncertain function. The CDR3 reads CASSQPQVGEDGNTIYF. The CDR3 nucleotides are TGCGCCAGCAGTCAACCCCAGGTGGGGGAGGATGGAAACACCATATATTTT.